This T cell receptor beta chain was retrieved from a study of technical replicates of blood from four donors. Measured with immunoSEQ multiplex PCR; TCRdb has only the in-frame clones, and not every one. This sample has more than 60,000 clones, with 90% to 95% found just once. To note about this clone: At one of its ends the junction is not consistent with the germline gene, which may arise from a read error.

The CDR3 length is 14 residues. Germline CDR1 and CDR2: ENHRY and SYGVKD. The source of this sequence is a human donor in good health. The chain joins TRBV10-3 to TRBJ2-3, with a tentative D call TRBD1 (5 bases). What was sequenced was T cells isolated from PBMCs. CDR3 sequence reads: CAISESTETVTQYF. DNA for the CDR3: TGTGCCATCAGTGAGTCAACAGAGACAGTTACGCAGTATTTT.